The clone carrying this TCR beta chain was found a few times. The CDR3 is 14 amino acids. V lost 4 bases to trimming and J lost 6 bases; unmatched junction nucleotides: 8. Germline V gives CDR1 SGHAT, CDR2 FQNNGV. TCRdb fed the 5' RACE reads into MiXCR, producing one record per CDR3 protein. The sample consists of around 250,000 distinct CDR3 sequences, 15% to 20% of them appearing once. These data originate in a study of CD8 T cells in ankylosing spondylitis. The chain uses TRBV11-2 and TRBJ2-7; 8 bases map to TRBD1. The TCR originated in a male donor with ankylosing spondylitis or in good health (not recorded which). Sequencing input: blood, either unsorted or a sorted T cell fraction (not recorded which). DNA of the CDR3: TGTGCCAGCAGCTCGACAGGGGATCTACTCGAGCAGTACTTC. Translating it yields CASSSTGDLLEQYF.